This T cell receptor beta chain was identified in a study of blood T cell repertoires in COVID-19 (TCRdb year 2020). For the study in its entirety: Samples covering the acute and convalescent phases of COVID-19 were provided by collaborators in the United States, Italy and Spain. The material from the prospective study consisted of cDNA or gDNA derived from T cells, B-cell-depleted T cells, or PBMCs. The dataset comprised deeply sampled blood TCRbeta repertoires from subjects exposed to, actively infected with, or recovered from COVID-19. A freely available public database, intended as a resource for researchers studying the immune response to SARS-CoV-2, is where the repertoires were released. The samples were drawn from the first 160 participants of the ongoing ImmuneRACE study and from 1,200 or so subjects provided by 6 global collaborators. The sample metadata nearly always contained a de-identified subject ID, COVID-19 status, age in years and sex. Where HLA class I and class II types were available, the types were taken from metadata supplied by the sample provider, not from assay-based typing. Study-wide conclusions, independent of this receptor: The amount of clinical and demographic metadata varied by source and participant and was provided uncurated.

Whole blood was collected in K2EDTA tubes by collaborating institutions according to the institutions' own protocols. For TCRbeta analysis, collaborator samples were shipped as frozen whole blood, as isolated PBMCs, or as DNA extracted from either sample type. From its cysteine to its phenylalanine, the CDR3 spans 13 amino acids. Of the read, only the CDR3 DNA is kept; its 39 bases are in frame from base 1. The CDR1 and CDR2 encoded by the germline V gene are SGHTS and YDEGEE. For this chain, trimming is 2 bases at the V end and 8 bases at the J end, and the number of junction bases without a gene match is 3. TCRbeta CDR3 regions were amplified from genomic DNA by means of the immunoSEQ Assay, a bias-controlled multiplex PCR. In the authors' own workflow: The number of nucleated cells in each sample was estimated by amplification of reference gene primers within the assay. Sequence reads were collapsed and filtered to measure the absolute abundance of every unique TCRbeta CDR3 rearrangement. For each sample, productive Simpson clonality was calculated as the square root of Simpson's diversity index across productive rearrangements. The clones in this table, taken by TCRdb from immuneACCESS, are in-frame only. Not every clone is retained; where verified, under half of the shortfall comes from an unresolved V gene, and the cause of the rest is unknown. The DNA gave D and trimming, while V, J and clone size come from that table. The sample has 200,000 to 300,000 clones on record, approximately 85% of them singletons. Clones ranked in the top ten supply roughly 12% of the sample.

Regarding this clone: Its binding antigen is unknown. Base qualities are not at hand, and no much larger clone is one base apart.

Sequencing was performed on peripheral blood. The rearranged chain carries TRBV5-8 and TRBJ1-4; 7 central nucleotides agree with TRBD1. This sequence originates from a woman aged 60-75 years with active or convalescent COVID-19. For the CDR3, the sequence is CASSLYRGEKLFF. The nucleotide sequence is TGTGCCAGCAGCTTATACAGGGGCGAAAAACTGTTTTTT.